The 22 T cell receptor beta chains reported below all come from one sample, sequenced in a study of blood T cell repertoires in COVID-19. Here immunoSEQ multiplex PCR was the method, and the copy in TCRdb shows in-frame clones only, minus some. The table has 90,000 to 95,000 clones, around 90% seen once. The source material was peripheral blood. The origin of the receptors is an elderly woman with active COVID-19.

The gene calls are TRBV6-2 or TRBV6-3 and TRBJ2-6, with 8 bases aligning to TRBD1. Germline loops: CDR1 MNHEY, CDR2 SVGEGT. CDR3 length equals 20 residues. The J segment lost 1 base and the V segment lost 7 bases, leaving 18 bases of the junction unmatched. CDR3 coding DNA: TGTGCCAGCATCCCCGGTGGTGGCAGGGGGCGAAAATCTGGGGCCAACGTCCTGACTTTC. This encodes CASIPGGGRGRKSGANVLTF.

The J gene is TRBJ2-3, the V gene TRBV5-5; 10 bases align to TRBD1. Germline trimming cut 3 bases from V and 9 bases from J; bases unmatched to any gene: 13. Germline CDR1 and CDR2: SGHKS and YYEKEE (reference sequence). CDR3 length equals 16 residues. The CDR3 DNA reads as TGTGCCAGCAGCTGGGGGCCGGGGACAGGGGAAGCGACGCAGTATTTT. Translation gives CASSWGPGTGEATQYF.

This chain joins TRBV3-1 (or the pseudogene TRBV3-2) and TRBJ2-1; TRBD2 is a possible D gene (7 bases). V was pared by 3 bases and J by 5 bases, with 14 bases between. This CDR3 region has 15 residues. The germline CDR1 and CDR2 sequences are LGHDT and YNNKEL (reference sequence). This CDR3 is CASSHRGANNNEQFF. CDR3 nucleotide sequence: TGTGCCAGCAGCCACCGGGGGGCCAATAACAATGAGCAGTTCTTC.

This clone has just a few counts. V is TRBV7-3 and J is TRBJ2-3; D is unclear. Germline V gene data show CDR1 as SGHTA and CDR2 as FQGTGA. There are 14 residues in the CDR3. The V end lost 2 bases, the J end lost 5 bases, and 11 bases lay between the germline ends. The CDR3 coding sequence is TGTGCCAGCAGCTTACGACCAGGTGGAGATACGCAGTATTTT. This sequence encodes CASSLRPGGDTQYF.

The chain is built from TRBV27 and TRBJ2-7, with TRBD2 identical over 9 bases. V trimming: 2 bases; J trimming: 0 bases; junction bases outside the gene matches: 2. Germline loops: CDR1 MNHEY, CDR2 SMNVEV (reference sequence). The CDR3 is made up of 15 amino acids. CDR3 nucleotide sequence: TGTGCCAGCAGTTTAAGGGGACTAGCCTCCTACGAGCAGTACTTC. It specifies CASSLRGLASYEQYF.

The chain recombines TRBV6-5 with TRBJ2-1; D possibly corresponds to TRBD2 (6 bases). This CDR3 spans 15 amino acids. Germline-derived CDR1 and CDR2 are MNHEY and SVGAGI. Trimming stripped 5 bases from V and 4 bases from J, with 15 bases between. The CDR3 sequence is CASSHDGSKYNEQFF. CDR3 DNA sequence: TGTGCCAGCAGTCATGACGGGAGTAAATACAATGAGCAGTTCTTC.

In DNA, the CDR3 is TGTGCCAGCAGCGGGGTCAGAAGTGGATCTGAAGCTTTCTTT. It codes for CASSGVRSGSEAFF. The chain uses TRBV28 and TRBJ1-1; D not resolved. The CDR3 totals 14 residues. Germline V gene sequence: CDR1 MDHEN, CDR2 SYDVKM. Trimming left V 6 bases short and J 6 bases short, with 17 bases between.

The chain recombines TRBV28 with TRBJ2-2; TRBD1 aligns across 11 bases. V trimming: 2 bases; J trimming: 4 bases; junction bases outside the gene matches: 6. Per the germline V gene, CDR1 is MDHEN and CDR2 is SYDVKM. The CDR3 totals 17 residues. The CDR3 sequence is CASSLGGQGGFTGELFF. The CDR3 nucleotides read TGTGCCAGCAGTTTAGGGGGACAGGGGGGGTTCACCGGGGAGCTGTTTTTT.

In DNA form, the CDR3 reads TGTGCCAGCAGCTCGGCGGGGAGCCAGTACTTC. Amino acid sequence: CASSSAGSQYF. This rearrangement joins TRBV27 to TRBJ2-5; D is perhaps TRBD2 (6 bases). The CDR3 is 11 amino acids. Trimming cost V 6 bases and J 10 bases, with 12 bases left between them. Germline V CDR1 and CDR2: MNHEY, SMNVEV (reference sequence).

V usage is TRBV30 and J usage is TRBJ2-6; 7 bases agree with TRBD1. The CDR3 totals 15 residues. Germline CDR1 is GTSNPN and CDR2 is SVGIG (reference sequence). Trimming cost V 2 bases and J 2 bases; bases outside gene matches: 3. CDR3 protein: CAWSHRGAGANVLTF. The DNA for the CDR3 is TGTGCCTGGAGTCACAGGGGCGCTGGGGCCAACGTCCTGACTTTC.

The chain employs TRBV5-5 and TRBJ1-1; TRBD1 aligns across 7 bases. The CDR3 loop spans 16 amino acids. Trimming took 0 bases from V and 7 from J; bases not matched to a gene: 12. CDR1 is SGHKS, CDR2 YYEKEE, per germline (reference sequence). CDR3 nucleotide sequence: TGTGCCAGCAGCTTGGCGAAACAGGGGCTCGGGCGTGAAGCTTTCTTT. It specifies CASSLAKQGLGREAFF.

V is TRBV7-9 and J is TRBJ2-5, with 7 nucleotides matching TRBD1. Germline V lookup: CDR1 SEHNR, CDR2 FQNEAQ (reference sequence). V shed 5 bases, J shed 1 base, and the junction held 13 bases outside the gene matches. This CDR3 has 17 amino acids. The CDR3 DNA follows: TGTGCCAGCAGCCAGCTTCCGGGACAGAGGACCCAAGAGACCCAGTACTTC. Protein product: CASSQLPGQRTQETQYF. Variable domain in full (rest from reference TRBV7-9 and TRBJ2-5): DTGVSQNPRHKITKRGQNVTFRCDPISEHNRLYWYRQTLGQGPEFLTYFQNEAQLEKSRLLSDRFSAERPKGSFSTLEIQRTEQGDSAMYLCASSQLPGQRTQETQYFGPGTRLLVL.

Comment on this clone: One end of the junction does not line up with germline, which may come from a read error. The J gene is TRBJ1-5, the V gene TRBV28; 7 bases are shared with TRBD1. Germline values: CDR1 MDHEN, CDR2 SYDVKM. The CDR3 runs 12 residues. The CDR3 DNA follows: TGTGCCAGCAGTCCTGGGCGACAGGGTGGCGGTTTT. Encoded protein: CASSPGRQGGGF.

The V gene is TRBV29-1, the J gene TRBJ2-5, with 8 bases matching TRBD2. After removal of 5 bases from V and 4 bases from J, the junction contained 3 bases not matched to a gene. Germline CDR1 is SQVTM and CDR2 is ANQGSEA. The CDR3 is made up of 12 amino acids. Here the CDR3 DNA reads TGCAGCGTTCGAGCGGGAGCAGAGACCCAGTACTTC. It specifies CSVRAGAETQYF.

The chain employs TRBV29-1 and TRBJ1-2, with D perhaps TRBD1 (6 bases). The germline V and J ends were trimmed by 6 bases and 8 bases, with 19 bases remaining between them. Germline V CDR1 and CDR2: SQVTM, ANQGSEA. The CDR3 has 13 amino acids. CDR3 in DNA: TGCAGCGTGGGGGCACGGTCCTCGGAAGGCTACACCTTC. It yields the protein CSVGARSSEGYTF.

The chain links TRBV9 to TRBJ2-7, with 9 bases fitting TRBD2. The CDR3 runs 14 residues. J lost 12 bases, V lost 4 bases, and 14 bases had no gene match. Germline V gene data show CDR1 as SGDLS and CDR2 as YYNGEE. As DNA, the CDR3 is TGTGCCAGCAGCCCAGGGACTAGCTCGTATTCGCCGTACTTC. This gives the protein CASSPGTSSYSPYF. Full variable domain (missing parts from reference TRBV9 and TRBJ2-7): DSGVTQTPKHLITATGQRVTLRCSPRSGDLSVYWYQQSLDQGLQFLIQYYNGEERAKGNILERFSAQQFPDLHSELNLSSLELGDSALYFCASSPGTSSYSPYFGPGTRLTVT.

The chain uses TRBV23-1 and TRBJ2-7; D perhaps matches TRBD1 (5 bases). TRBV23-1 is given ORF status, its function remaining uncertain. Trimming stripped 7 bases from V and 2 bases from J, with 24 bases between. The CDR3 contains 17 residues. Written as DNA, the CDR3 is TGCGCCAGCATCGGATCAAAGGGGTTAAGTCCCCCCTACGAGCAGTACTTC. Its translation is CASIGSKGLSPPYEQYF.

The J gene is TRBJ2-7, the V gene TRBV5-6, with 9 bases lining up with TRBD2. This CDR3 spans 18 amino acids. V lost 0 bases to trimming and J lost 5 bases; unmatched junction nucleotides: 15. Per the germline V gene, CDR1 is SGHDT and CDR2 is YYEEEE. This CDR3 reads CASSLARPSGTWVHEQYF. In DNA, the CDR3 is TGTGCCAGCAGCTTGGCGAGGCCTAGCGGGACGTGGGTTCACGAGCAGTACTTC. The full variable domain, with the rest looked up from reference TRBV5-6 and TRBJ2-7, is DAGVTQSPTHLIKTRGQQVTLRCSPKSGHDTVSWYQQALGQGPQFIFQYYEEEERQRGNFPDRFSGHQFPNYSSELNVNALLLGDSALYLCASSLARPSGTWVHEQYFGPGTRLTVT.

The chain carries TRBV12-3 or TRBV12-4 and TRBJ2-7; TRBD2 might be the D (6 bases). The V and J ends lost 3 bases and 3 bases respectively, with 9 bases between them. CDR3 length: 13 amino acids. The CDR3 DNA sequence: TGTGCCAGCAGTTTCGGGGGTTTCTACGAGCAGTACTTC. Translated: CASSFGGFYEQYF.

This clone was detected a few times. The rearrangement joins TRBV28 to TRBJ2-1, with 10 bases fitting TRBD2. CDR3 length equals 16 residues. V was pared by 3 bases and J by 7 bases, with 9 bases of the junction left unmatched. Germline V gene sequence: CDR1 MDHEN, CDR2 SYDVKM. The CDR3 sequence: CASSLTSSGRSNEQFF. The CDR3 DNA follows: TGTGCCAGCAGTTTGACTTCTAGCGGGAGATCAAATGAGCAGTTCTTC.

For the CDR3, the DNA is TGTGCCAGCAGTCTCGGACTAAACACAGATACGCAGTATTTT. This encodes CASSLGLNTDTQYF. The chain carries TRBV28 and TRBJ2-3; D is perhaps TRBD2 (6 bases). V was pared by 5 bases and J by 2 bases, with 11 bases between. The CDR3 covers 14 residues. Per the germline V gene, CDR1 is MDHEN and CDR2 is SYDVKM.

V gene TRBV5-1 combines with J gene TRBJ1-6; 9 bases are shared with TRBD1. The CDR3 consists of 17 residues. Germline V gives CDR1 SGHRS, CDR2 YFSETQ. The J segment lost 5 bases and the V segment lost 3 bases, leaving 9 bases of the junction unmatched. The CDR3 sequence is CASSSPTGGLDNSPLHF. In DNA, the CDR3 is TGCGCCAGCAGCTCCCCTACAGGGGGCCTCGATAATTCACCCCTCCACTTT.